One sample yielded the 18 T cell receptor beta chains listed below, sequenced in a study of control samples from healthy donors and cancer patients. Clones were read by immunoSEQ multiplex PCR, and TCRdb kept only the in-frame ones, dropping some. Here the sample spans over 90,000 clones, more than 85% being singletons. The material sequenced was PBMCs. These receptors were taken from a man aged 55 to 70 with lung cancer.

The chain employs TRBV30 and TRBJ2-5, with D tentatively TRBD1 or TRBD2 (5 bases each). The germline V gene encodes CDR1 GTSNPN and CDR2 SVGIG (reference sequence). Trimming removed 3 bases from V and 3 bases from J, with 14 bases in between. The CDR3 is made up of 14 amino acids. The CDR3 nucleotides are TGTGCCTGGAGCTTCGGGACCCTGAAAGAGACCCAGTACTTC. It encodes CAWSFGTLKETQYF.

The chain joins TRBV7-9 to TRBJ1-1, with D perhaps matching TRBD1 (5 bases). V was clipped by 2 bases and J by 11 bases, with 12 bases between them. The germline V gene encodes CDR1 SEHNR and CDR2 FQNEAQ (reference sequence). This CDR3 spans 12 amino acids. The CDR3 is CASSLNGAVAFF. As DNA, the CDR3 is TGTGCCAGCAGCTTAAACGGGGCAGTGGCTTTCTTT.

This clone came up a few times. The chain has TRBV7-9 and TRBJ1-1; a possible D gene is TRBD1 (5 bases). The CDR3 runs 14 residues. V lost 2 bases, J lost 6 bases, and 13 bases lay in between. Germline assignment: CDR1 SEHNR and CDR2 FQNEAQ (reference sequence). CDR3 sequence: CASSLLGLGAEAFF. In DNA form, the CDR3 reads TGTGCCAGCAGCTTATTGGGGTTGGGGGCTGAAGCTTTCTTT.

In its sample, this clone was seen once. V gene TRBV7-8 combines with J gene TRBJ1-2; D is undetermined. CDR1 SGHVS and CDR2 FQNEAQ come from the germline V gene. Between the trimmed V and J ends, which lost 0 bases and 0 bases, there was a span of 8 bases. This CDR3 is built from 15 residues. The chain's CDR3 is CASSLAAGSNYGYTF. The CDR3 region has the DNA TGTGCCAGCAGCTTAGCCGCAGGTTCTAACTATGGCTACACCTTC. The complete variable domain, with remaining parts taken from reference TRBV7-8 and TRBJ1-2, reads GAGVSQSPRYKVAKRGQDVALRCDPISGHVSLFWYQQALGQGPEFLTYFQNEAQLDKSGLPSDRFFAERPEGSVSTLKIQRTQQEDSAVYLCASSLAAGSNYGYTFGSGTRLTVV.

The gene calls are TRBV18 and TRBJ1-5; D is uncertain. CDR1 and CDR2 (germline): KGHSH, LQKENI. The CDR3 loop spans 14 amino acids. Trimming left V 0 bases short and J 1 base short, with 4 bases between. The CDR3 spells CASSPPQSNQPQHF. As DNA, the CDR3 is TGTGCCAGCTCACCACCCCAGAGCAATCAGCCCCAGCATTTT.

The V and J genes are TRBV28 and TRBJ1-1, with D hard to call. V lost 2 bases and J lost 3, with 4 bases in between. The length of the CDR3 is 12 residues. Germline assignment: CDR1 MDHEN and CDR2 SYDVKM. DNA for the CDR3: TGTGCCAGCAGTTTAGGATACACTGAAGCTTTCTTT. This sequence encodes CASSLGYTEAFF.

V is TRBV27 and J is TRBJ2-1; perhaps TRBD1 as D (6 bases). Germline assignment: CDR1 MNHEY and CDR2 SMNVEV (reference sequence). V lost 3 bases to trimming and J lost 4 bases, with 10 bases between them. This CDR3 spans 14 amino acids. The CDR3 sequence is CASSFRQVYNEQFF. The CDR3 region has the DNA TGTGCCAGCAGTTTTAGACAGGTATACAATGAGCAGTTCTTC.

The chain couples TRBV3-1 (or the pseudogene TRBV3-2) to TRBJ2-7, with a tentative D call TRBD2 (5 bases). With 4 bases removed from V and 2 bases from J, the gap between germline ends came to 9 bases. The germline V gene encodes CDR1 LGHDT and CDR2 YNNKEL (reference sequence). This CDR3 is 13 amino acids long. CDR3 sequence (DNA): TGTGCCAGCAGCCCGGCCGGGACCTACGAGCAGTACTTC. This sequence encodes CASSPAGTYEQYF.

This clone was picked up a small number of times. V usage is TRBV18 and J usage is TRBJ1-2; weak D call: TRBD1 (5 bases). Germline CDR1 reads KGHSH; CDR2 reads LQKENI. The length of the CDR3 is 13 residues. Trimming stripped 3 bases from V and 5 bases from J, with 10 bases between. The CDR3 sequence is CASSPEGRYGYTF. The CDR3 DNA reads TGTGCCAGCTCACCGGAGGGGCGGTATGGCTACACCTTC.

The gene calls are TRBV5-4 and TRBJ2-3; no clear D gene. CDR1 is SGHNT and CDR2 is YYREEE in the germline V gene (reference sequence). Trimming removed 2 bases at V and 3 bases at J, with 16 bases between. CDR3 length equals 16 residues. CDR3 nucleotides: TGTGCCAGCAGCTTTGCTGCGACCGCTACTACAGATACGCAGTATTTT. Protein product: CASSFAATATTDTQYF.

The chain recombines TRBV18 with TRBJ2-5, with 10 positions matching TRBD1. With V trimmed by 1 base and J by 5 bases, 7 bases remained unmatched. Germline CDR1 reads KGHSH; CDR2 reads LQKENI. The CDR3 length is 16 residues. The DNA of the CDR3 is TGTGCCAGCTCACCACAAATTCCGGGACAGGGGGAGACCCAGTACTTC. It specifies CASSPQIPGQGETQYF.

The V gene is TRBV3-1 (or the pseudogene TRBV3-2), the J gene TRBJ1-1; 8 positions match TRBD1. From germline, CDR1 is LGHDT and CDR2 YNNKEL (reference sequence). J lost 4 bases, V lost 5 bases, and 9 bases had no gene match. The CDR3 length is 15 residues. The CDR3 sequence is CASSNQGAPATEAFF. CDR3 nucleotide sequence: TGTGCCAGCAGCAATCAGGGGGCTCCGGCCACTGAAGCTTTCTTT.

J is TRBJ1-4 and V is TRBV10-2; D remains unclear. The CDR3 is 12 residues long. Germline V gene sequence: CDR1 WSHSY, CDR2 SAAADI. Between the trimmed V and J ends, which lost 3 bases and 8 bases, there was a span of 7 bases. CDR3 in DNA: TGCGCCAGCAGTGATGTCCCGGAAAAACTGTTTTTT. Protein: CASSDVPEKLFF.

The chain uses TRBV7-3 and TRBJ1-6; tentatively, D is TRBD1 (5 bases). CDR1 is SGHTA and CDR2 is FQGTGA in the germline V gene. The V end lost 4 bases, the J end lost 7 bases, and 14 bases lay between the germline ends. This CDR3 comprises 15 residues. The CDR3 sequence is CASSWSGVTNSPLHF. CDR3 in DNA: TGTGCCAGCAGCTGGTCGGGGGTAACCAATTCACCCCTCCACTTT.

CDR3 sequence (DNA): TGTGCCAGCAGTTCTCGAGGGTCCAGCTCCAACGTCCTGACTTTC. Its translation is CASSSRGSSSNVLTF. The genes are TRBV9 and TRBJ2-6; TRBD2 is a possible D gene (5 bases). The CDR3 is made up of 15 amino acids. The germline gives CDR1 SGDLS, CDR2 YYNGEE. The ends were cut back, 5 bases at V and 8 bases at J, with 17 bases in the middle.

The rearrangement joins TRBV7-2 to TRBJ2-1; D uncertain. Germline assignment: CDR1 SGHTA and CDR2 FQGNSA. V was shortened by 10 bases and J by 3 bases, with 16 bases between the two germline ends. The CDR3 contains 14 residues. CDR3 residues: CAIQKGGYYNEQFF. CDR3 bases: TGTGCCATCCAGAAGGGTGGGTACTACAATGAGCAGTTCTTC.

V is TRBV2 and J is TRBJ2-3, with unresolved D. This CDR3 comprises 13 residues. The germline V gene encodes CDR1 SNHLY and CDR2 FYNNEI. The V and J ends lost 8 bases and 2 bases respectively, with 11 bases between them. Written as DNA, the CDR3 is TGTGCCAGCTCATTGACTCTCACAGATACGCAGTATTTT. Its translation: CASSLTLTDTQYF. Supplemented by reference TRBV2 and TRBJ2-3, the full variable domain reads EPEVTQTPSHQVTQMGQEVILRCVPISNHLYFYWYRQILGQKVEFLVSFYNNEISEKSEIFDDQFSVERPDGSNFTLKIRSTKLEDSAMYFCASSLTLTDTQYFGPGTRLTVL.

As for this clone: A read error may account for a junction end that differs from germline. Written as DNA, the CDR3 is TGTGCGAGCAGTCGGGGGGCTGGCTATGGCTACACCTTC. Its translation: CASSRGAGYGYTF. This rearrangement joins TRBV2 to TRBJ1-2, with D perhaps TRBD1 (6 bases). The germline V gene has CDR1 SNHLY and CDR2 FYNNEI. The CDR3 covers 13 residues.